This T cell receptor (beta chain) was sequenced for a study of glioma-infiltrating T cells. General study findings and limits: Very few CDR3 sequences were shared between tissue and blood. Gliomas, especially low-grade, showed above-expected tissue-blood divergence; non-neoplastic patients showed below.

Germline V gene data show CDR1 as MGHDK and CDR2 as SYGVNS. This CDR3 is 15 amino acids long. With 3 bases removed from V and 2 bases from J, the gap between germline ends came to 14 bases. The iRepertoire nested amplicon-rescue multiplex PCR amplified TCR alpha and beta CDR3s from RNA. Input was about 95-400 ng of tissue mRNA or PBMC total RNA. TCRdb called the multiplex PCR reads again in MiXCR, with one record for every CDR3 protein. In the table there are about 21,000 distinct CDR3 sequences, 20% to 25% of which are singletons. The sample holds many counts of this clonotype. The antigen remains unidentified.

The V call is TRBV25-1, the J call TRBJ2-7; D is perhaps TRBD2 (6 bases). Sequenced sample: glioma tissue, nonneoplastic brain tissue, or PBMCs (not recorded which). This clonotype was obtained from a human donor with low-grade glioma or glioblastoma, undergoing nonglioma brain surgery, or in good health (not recorded which). CDR3 in DNA: TGTGCCAGCAGTGAGGGGGACTTCTTGGCCTACGAGCAGTACTTC. Translated, it gives CASSEGDFLAYEQYF.